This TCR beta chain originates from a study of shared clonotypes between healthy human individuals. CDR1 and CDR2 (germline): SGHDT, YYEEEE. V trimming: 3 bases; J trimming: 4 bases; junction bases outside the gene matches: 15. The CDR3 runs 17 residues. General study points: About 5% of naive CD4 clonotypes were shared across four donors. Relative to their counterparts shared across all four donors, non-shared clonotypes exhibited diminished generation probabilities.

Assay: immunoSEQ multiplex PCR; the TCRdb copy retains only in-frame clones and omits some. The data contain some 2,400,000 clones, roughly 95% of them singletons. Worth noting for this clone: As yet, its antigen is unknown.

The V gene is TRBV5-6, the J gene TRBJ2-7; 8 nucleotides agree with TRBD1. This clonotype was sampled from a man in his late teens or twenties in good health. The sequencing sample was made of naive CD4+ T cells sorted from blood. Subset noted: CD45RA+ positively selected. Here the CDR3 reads CASSSLRAGGPIYEQYF. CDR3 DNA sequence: TGTGCCAGCAGCTCGCTACGGGCAGGGGGCCCTATATACGAGCAGTACTTC.